The present T cell receptor beta chain was sequenced within a study of T-cell reconstitution after alpha-beta-depleted transplantation in children. This clonotype is termed medium-sized (0.01 to 0.1%). Germline CDR1 SGHRS, CDR2 YFSETQ. V lost 5 bases and J lost 4; bases outside the gene matches: 6. CDR3 length equals 14 residues. Using unique molecular identifiers, the investigators prepared the TCRbeta library. TCRdb redid the calling of the PCR reads with MiXCR, one entry per CDR3 protein. Found here are some 500,000 distinct CDR3 sequences, around 17% of them singletons; the top ten hold approximately 3%.

This sequence joins TRBV5-1 and TRBJ2-5; TRBD1 matches at 9 bases. The material was PBMCs from the stem cell graft donor, obtained from the stem cell graft. This TCR was sampled from a human donor who donated a stem cell graft to a child with acute lymphoblastic leukemia. CDR3 region: CASSSGTGRETQYF. DNA of the CDR3: TGCGCCAGCAGTTCCGGGACAGGGAGAGAGACCCAGTACTTC.